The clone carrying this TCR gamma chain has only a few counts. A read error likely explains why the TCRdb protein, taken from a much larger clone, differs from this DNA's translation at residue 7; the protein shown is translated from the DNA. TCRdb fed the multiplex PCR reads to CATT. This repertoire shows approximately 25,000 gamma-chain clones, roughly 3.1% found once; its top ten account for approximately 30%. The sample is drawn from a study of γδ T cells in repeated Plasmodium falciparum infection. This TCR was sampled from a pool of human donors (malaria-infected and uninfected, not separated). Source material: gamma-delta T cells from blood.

CDR3 sequence reads: CALWEGRRYYKKLF. In nucleotides, the CDR3 is TGTGCCTTGTGGGAGGGCCGTCGTTATTATAAGAAACTCTTT. The J gene is TRGJ1 or TRGJ2, the V gene TRGV9. The J gene, not given by TCRdb, was assigned here from a germline match of the nucleotide sequence. Germline CDR1 is GITISATS and CDR2 is ISYDGTV (reference sequence). The length of the CDR3 is 14 residues. V dropped 2 bases and J dropped 3; count of bases not matched to a gene: 7.